These T cell receptor beta chains were read from a single sample in a study of shared T cell receptors in the human thymus. Assay used: immunoSEQ multiplex PCR; TCRdb lists only in-frame clones, some missing. This sample has hundreds of thousands of clones, with more than 75% found just once. The sample was also reused in another study, on human thymus T cells.

Sequencing input: thymocytes. The receptor source for this set is a boy under three years old with a congenital heart defect. The CDR3 runs from the conserved cysteine through the conserved F or W. A D gene is named only where the DNA matches it firmly. The size entry is marked missing in some rows and otherwise reads once, few, many or a size class.

TRBV27	TRBD1	TRBJ2-7	NA	TGTGCCAGCGCAAACAGGGGGTGGTACGAGCAGTACTTC	CASANRGWYEQYF
TRBV19	TRBD1	TRBJ2-4	NA	TGTGCCAGTAGTATCAGGGACAGGGGGCACGTGAACATTCAGTACTTC	CASSIRDRGHVNIQYF
TRBV12-2	NA	TRBJ1-2	NA	TGTGCAAGTCGCGCGGGGACAGGGATCTATGGCTACACCTTC	CASRAGTGIYGYTF
TRBV19	TRBD2	TRBJ2-1	few	TGTGCCAGTAGTCCCCGACTAGCGGGAGGAATGAATGAGCAGTTCTTC	CASSPRLAGGMNEQFF
TRBV2	TRBD1	TRBJ2-4	NA	TGTGCCAGCAGTGATGCAGGGGGCGCTGAGTTATCCAAAAACATTCAGTACTTC	CASSDAGGAELSKNIQYF
TRBV30	NA	TRBJ1-4	NA	TGTGCCTGGAGTGTACCGGGAGGGGAAAAACTGTTTTTT	CAWSVPGGEKLFF
TRBV7-3	NA	TRBJ2-7	few	TGTGCCAGCAGCATCTATTCGGGGGGACAGGACAACTACGAGCAGTACTTC	CASSIYSGGQDNYEQYF
TRBV28	TRBD1	TRBJ2-7	NA	TGTGCCAGCAGTTTAGGGGACAAAGGGGGCCTGGGGTTCTGCGAGCAGTACTTC	CASSLGDKGGLGFCEQYF
TRBV28	NA	TRBJ2-5	NA	TGTGCCAGCAGGCCAGCGGAGTTGGAGACCCAGTACTTC	CASRPAELETQYF
TRBV30	TRBD2	TRBJ2-7	once	TGTGCCTGGAGTGTCAGCGGGAGCTACGAGCAGTACTTC	CAWSVSGSYEQYF
TRBV5-1	NA	TRBJ1-1	once	TGCGCCAGCAGCACCTATCGGGGTTCCCCTGAAGCTTTCTTT	CASSTYRGSPEAFF
TRBV7-2	TRBD1	TRBJ1-1	NA	TGTGCCAGCAGCCCGGGGACAGGGGGCGCGTACACTGAAGCTTTCTTT	CASSPGTGGAYTEAFF
TRBV6-5	TRBD2	TRBJ2-3	NA	TGTGCCAGCAGTTACGAGGCGGGGGGCCGGGATACGCAGTATTTT	CASSYEAGGRDTQYF
TRBV7-9	NA	TRBJ1-2	NA	TGTGCCAGCAGCTCGGTGTATGTCAACGGCTACACCTTC	CASSSVYVNGYTF
TRBV10-3	NA	TRBJ2-2	NA	TGTGCCATCTGGTCGGGGAGTGGCACCGGGGAGCTGTTTTTT	CAIWSGSGTGELFF
TRBV28	TRBD1	TRBJ2-4	NA	TGTGCCAGCAGACTCTCGGACAGGAAAAACATTCAGTACTTC	CASRLSDRKNIQYF
TRBV30	TRBD2	TRBJ2-7	once	TGTGCCTGGAGTATTGCGGGAGGGCCCTACGAGCAGTACTTC	CAWSIAGGPYEQYF
TRBV28	NA	TRBJ1-2	NA	TGTGCCAGACCGGTGCTGTATGGCTACACCTTC	CARPVLYGYTF
TRBV28	NA	TRBJ2-7	NA	TGTGCCAGCACCCATCCGCGGTTCTACGAGCAGTACTTC	CASTHPRFYEQYF
TRBV6-6	NA	TRBJ1-6	NA	TGTGCCAGCACCCCCCCGGGACACAATAATTCCCCCCTCCACTTT	CASTPPGHNNSPLHF
TRBV27	NA	TRBJ1-5	once	TGTGCCAGCAATCTGAAGGGAGATCAGCCCCAGCATTTT	CASNLKGDQPQHF
TRBV7-9	TRBD1	TRBJ1-3	NA	TGTGCCAGCAGCTCGAATTTGGACAGGAGGTACTCTGGAAACACCATATATTTT	CASSSNLDRRYSGNTIYF
TRBV5-1	TRBD2	TRBJ2-7	NA	TGCGCCAGCAGCTGGCTCGGACTAGCGGGGGGGCTCGAGCAGTACTTC	CASSWLGLAGGLEQYF
TRBV11-2	NA	TRBJ2-4	NA	TGTGCCAGCAGCCCCCACAAGGGGCAGAACATTCAGTACTTC	CASSPHKGQNIQYF
TRBV6-1	NA	TRBJ1-1	NA	TGTGCCAGCAGTACGCCGGCAATCACGGGCACTGAAGCTTTCTTT	CASSTPAITGTEAFF
TRBV6-5	TRBD2	TRBJ2-7	NA	TGTGCCAGCAGTTACTCGAGGGTTGGGGGGGTGTGCGAGCAGTACTTC	CASSYSRVGGVCEQYF
TRBV28	TRBD1	TRBJ1-2	once	TGTGCCAGCAGTTCTAAACACCCAACAGGGGACTATGGCTACACCTTC	CASSSKHPTGDYGYTF
TRBV7-6	NA	TRBJ2-1	NA	TGTGCCAGCAGCTTGGACAGATACAATGAGCAGTTCTTC	CASSLDRYNEQFF
TRBV18	NA	TRBJ1-1	NA	TGTGCCAGCTCACCATCACTCGAAGGGACAACGAACACTGAAGCTTTCTTT	CASSPSLEGTTNTEAFF
TRBV5-5	NA	TRBJ1-2	NA	TGTGCCAGCAGCTTGGCGGGGGGGACTCCACCAGCCTACACCTTC	CASSLAGGTPPAYTF
TRBV7-2	TRBD1	TRBJ1-5	once	TGTGCCAGCAGCTTACGACAGGGAAAACTAAATCAGCCCCAGCATTTT	CASSLRQGKLNQPQHF
TRBV9	TRBD1	TRBJ1-6	NA	TGTGCCAGCAGCGTAGTTAGCAATACGACAGGGAAGGCACCCCTCCACTTT	CASSVVSNTTGKAPLHF
TRBV19	TRBD1	TRBJ2-5	NA	TGTGCCAGTAGTATCTCGGACAGGTGGGGAATTAATGGACAAAAAGAGACCCAGTACTTC	CASSISDRWGINGQKETQYF
TRBV4-2	NA	TRBJ1-5	NA	TGTGCCAGCAGCCATATTAGCAATCAGCCCCAGCATTTT	CASSHISNQPQHF
TRBV7-3	TRBD2	TRBJ2-1	NA	TGTGCCAGCAGCTTAAGGCGGGGGGAGCGGTATGAGCAGTTCTTC	CASSLRRGERYEQFF
TRBV15	NA	TRBJ1-1	NA	TGTGCCACCAGCAGAGATGACAGTTTGAACACTGAAGCTTTCTTT	CATSRDDSLNTEAFF
TRBV5-8	TRBD1	TRBJ2-7	NA	TGTGCCAGCAGATCGAGACAGGGTCGTTCCTACGGGCAGTACTTC	CASRSRQGRSYGQYF
TRBV18	NA	TRBJ2-7	NA	TGTGCCAGCTCACCACAGGGGGAAGGGTACGAGCAGTACTTC	CASSPQGEGYEQYF
TRBV14	TRBD2	TRBJ2-7	NA	TGTGCCAGCAGCCAAGAATCGGGGGGGGACTCAAGATCCTACGAGCAGTACTTC	CASSQESGGDSRSYEQYF
TRBV21-1	NA	TRBJ2-7	NA	TGTGCCAGCAGCAAAGGAGGGGACAGGGCCTACGAGCAGTACTTC	CASSKGGDRAYEQYF
TRBV15	NA	TRBJ1-5	NA	TGTGCCACCAGCACTAACGGGAGGGCTTTGGAGGCTTATAGCAATCAGCCCCAGCATTTT	CATSTNGRALEAYSNQPQHF
TRBV28	TRBD2	TRBJ2-1	NA	TGTGCCAGCAGTCGCCGACTAGCGGGGGGATCGTACAATGAGCAGTTCTTC	CASSRRLAGGSYNEQFF